Listed here are 18 T cell receptor beta chains from one sample, sequenced in a study of T cell responses to AZD1222 COVID-19 vaccine. TCRdb's copy holds only in-frame clones and misses some; the assay was immunoSEQ multiplex PCR. The profile shows some 130,000 clones, about 93% of them singletons. This sample comprised peripheral blood, obtained on day 0 of AZD1222 vaccination. These receptors all stem from an adult in good health.

The rearrangement uses TRBV5-4 and TRBJ1-6; D is possibly TRBD1 (5 bases). The CDR3 sequence is 13 residues long. Deletions cut 4 bases from V and 7 bases from J, with 9 bases between. Germline CDR1 is SGHNT and CDR2 is YYREEE (reference sequence). This CDR3 reads CASSRDENSPLHF. The CDR3 DNA reads TGTGCCAGCAGCCGGGACGAAAATTCACCCCTCCACTTT. Drawing the rest from reference TRBV5-4 and TRBJ1-6, the complete variable domain is ETGVTQSPTHLIKTRGQQVTLRCSSQSGHNTVSWYQQALGQGPQFIFQYYREEENGRGNFPPRFSGLQFPNYSSELNVNALELDDSALYLCASSRDENSPLHFGNGTRLTVT.

The chain uses TRBV29-1 and TRBJ1-2, with D tentatively TRBD1 (6 bases). The V gene's germline CDR1 is SQVTM and CDR2 ANQGSEA. The CDR3 totals 13 residues. V dropped 3 bases and J dropped 5 bases, with 13 bases sitting between them. The CDR3 spells CSVDGGVGYGYTF. The CDR3 region has the DNA TGCAGCGTTGACGGGGGCGTGGGGTATGGCTACACCTTC. The variable domain in full, completed from reference TRBV29-1 and TRBJ1-2, reads SAVISQKPSRDICQRGTSLTIQCQVDSQVTMMFWYRQQPGQSLTLIATANQGSEATYESGFVIDKFPISRPNLTFSTLTVSNMSPEDSSIYLCSVDGGVGYGYTFGSGTRLTVV.

The V and J genes are TRBV7-9 and TRBJ2-7; 11 nucleotides agree with TRBD2. The germline V gene encodes CDR1 SEHNR and CDR2 FQNEAQ (reference sequence). J lost 2 bases, V lost 4 bases, and 13 bases had no gene match. There are 18 residues in the CDR3. CDR3 sequence reads: CASSYGRLAGHRPYEQYF. The CDR3 nucleotides read TGTGCCAGCAGCTACGGTCGACTAGCGGGACACAGACCCTACGAGCAGTACTTC.

The chain recombines TRBV11-3 with TRBJ2-5; D may be TRBD1 (5 bases). Germline V lookup: CDR1 SGHNT, CDR2 YENEEA. The CDR3 totals 12 residues. V gave up 2 bases and J gave up 7 bases, with 8 bases separating them. CDR3: CASSLTQGTQYF. Written as DNA, the CDR3 is TGTGCCAGCAGCTTAACCCAGGGGACCCAGTACTTC.

The V call is TRBV12-5, the J call TRBJ1-4; a weak D match, TRBD1 (5 bases). The CDR3 is made up of 14 amino acids. Germline CDR1 is LGHNT and CDR2 is FRNRAP. Trimming cost V 6 bases and J 4 bases, with 12 bases left between them. The CDR3, as DNA: TGTGCTAGTGGCCCTGATGGGGGTAATGAAAAACTGTTTTTT. Translating gives CASGPDGGNEKLFF.

On this clone itself: At one of its ends the junction is not consistent with the germline gene, which may arise from a read error. The genes are TRBV2 and TRBJ2-7, with 9 nucleotides matching TRBD1. This CDR3 region has 15 residues. CDR1 and CDR2 (germline): SNHLY, FYNNEI. The CDR3 reads CASSGPGQGDYKQYF. In DNA, the CDR3 is TGTGCCAGCAGTGGTCCGGGACAGGGTGACTACAAGCAGTACTTC.

The V gene is TRBV6-5, the J gene TRBJ1-1, with D uncertain. V was cut by 6 bases and J by 1 base, with 15 bases left in between. The CDR3 totals 15 residues. Germline V lookup: CDR1 MNHEY, CDR2 SVGAGI. The CDR3: CASRLESWANTEAFF. CDR3 in DNA: TGTGCCAGCAGATTAGAATCGTGGGCGAACACTGAAGCTTTCTTT.

In its sample, this clone ranks as large. DNA of the CDR3: TGTGCCAGCAGCTTAGTGGTCACGGGGAATGAGCAGTTCTTC. Its translation: CASSLVVTGNEQFF. The chain carries TRBV7-8 and TRBJ2-1; tentative D call: TRBD2 (5 bases). The CDR3 has 14 residues. Germline CDR1 is SGHVS and CDR2 is FQNEAQ. V gave up 1 base and J gave up 7 bases, with 11 bases separating them.

The chain joins TRBV14 to TRBJ1-2; D ambiguous. The germline V gene encodes CDR1 SGHDN and CDR2 FVKESK. CDR3 size: 12 residues. V was cut by 4 bases and J by 3 bases, with 6 bases left in between. CDR3 coding DNA: TGTGCCAGCAGCCCCTACGACTATGGCTACACCTTC. Translated, it gives CASSPYDYGYTF.

V is TRBV7-9 and J is TRBJ2-7; tentative D call: TRBD1 (6 bases). Looked up from germline, CDR1 is SEHNR and CDR2 is FQNEAQ (reference sequence). Trimming removed 0 bases at V and 3 bases at J, with 9 bases between. The CDR3 spans 14 residues. CDR3 in DNA: TGTGCCAGCAGCTTAGCAGGGGGAAGCTACGAGCAGTACTTC. Translation gives CASSLAGGSYEQYF.

The CDR3 loop is CASSEFGGVNQETQYF. As DNA, the CDR3 is TGCGCCAGCAGTGAATTTGGCGGAGTAAACCAAGAGACCCAGTACTTC. The chain is built from TRBV10-1 and TRBJ2-5; D is unresolved. Trimming left V 3 bases short and J 0 bases short, with 14 bases between. Germline loops: CDR1 WNHNN, CDR2 SYGVQD (reference sequence). The CDR3 runs to 16 residues.

As to this clone: The sample contains more than one DNA sequence encoding this CDR3. The genes are TRBV5-1 and TRBJ1-2; 7 bases agree with TRBD1. The CDR3 is made up of 13 amino acids. In germline, CDR1 is SGHRS, CDR2 YFSETQ. The V and J ends lost 4 bases and 2 bases, in that order; junction bases with no gene match: 2. CDR3 protein: CASSPGQNYGYTF. The CDR3 nucleotides read TGCGCCAGCAGCCCGGGACAGAACTATGGCTACACCTTC.

The chain employs TRBV7-2 and TRBJ1-1; D perhaps matches TRBD1 (5 bases). Germline CDR1 reads SGHTA; CDR2 reads FQGNSA. The CDR3 sequence is 15 residues long. V was clipped by 5 bases and J by 0 bases, with 13 bases between them. The CDR3 protein is CASSRGRGMNTEAFF. The CDR3 bases are TGTGCCAGCAGCCGTGGCCGGGGGATGAACACTGAAGCTTTCTTT.

The chain has TRBV2 and TRBJ2-5; 7 nucleotides match TRBD2. Per the germline V gene, CDR1 is SNHLY and CDR2 is FYNNEI. V dropped 6 bases and J dropped 2; count of bases not matched to a gene: 9. This CDR3 has 15 residues. CDR3 sequence reads: CASSSGPGRQETQYF. DNA for the CDR3: TGTGCCAGCAGCTCGGGCCCCGGGAGGCAAGAGACCCAGTACTTC.

The rearrangement links TRBV6-6 to TRBJ2-5; D gene unclear. The CDR3 has 11 amino acids. CDR1 MNHNY and CDR2 SVGAGI come from the germline V gene (reference sequence). V shed 4 bases and J shed 9 bases, with 9 bases lying between them. In nucleotides, the CDR3 is TGTGCCAGCAGTTTCCGTACGGCCCAGTACTTC. As protein: CASSFRTAQYF.

The J gene is TRBJ2-1, the V gene TRBV10-3, with a tentative D call TRBD1 (6 bases). The CDR3 is 14 amino acids. V was shortened by 7 bases and J by 6 bases, with 16 bases between the two germline ends. Per germline, CDR1 ENHRY and CDR2 SYGVKD. The CDR3 coding sequence is TGTGCCATCACTTCGGGGACAATCTCCAATGAGCAGTTCTTC. Protein sequence: CAITSGTISNEQFF.

The chain employs TRBV23-1 and TRBJ2-5; 9 bases align to TRBD1. TRBV23-1 is filed as an ORF, its function uncertain. The CDR3 length is 14 residues. V dropped 6 bases and J dropped 5; count of bases not matched to a gene: 7. The CDR3 sequence: CASSRWTGAETQYF. The DNA for the CDR3 is TGCGCCAGCAGCCGGTGGACAGGGGCTGAGACCCAGTACTTC.

The CDR3: CASSNTVNTEAFF. Here the CDR3 DNA reads TGTGCCAGCAGCAACACGGTGAACACTGAAGCTTTCTTT. The chain links TRBV3-1 (or the pseudogene TRBV3-2) to TRBJ1-1; D uncertain. Germline loops: CDR1 LGHDT, CDR2 YNNKEL (reference sequence). This CDR3 region has 13 residues. V was cut by 5 bases and J by 0 bases, with 7 bases left in between.